Described below is a single T cell receptor beta chain sequence and its context. Its antigen remains unknown. These data originate in a study of T cell responses to AZD1222 COVID-19 vaccine. About the study: Pooled together were second doses at about 4 or about 12 weeks.

Assay used: immunoSEQ multiplex PCR; TCRdb lists only in-frame clones, some missing. The sample yields about 200,000 clones, around 92% seen once. V was cut by 0 bases and J by 7 bases, with 10 bases left in between. The germline CDR1 and CDR2 sequences are MGHRA and YSYEKL. The CDR3 consists of 14 residues. Notes on the study in general: It was only a handful of AZD1222 recipients who were seropositive at baseline.

The TCR sequence derives from an adult in good health. This sequence joins TRBV4-1 and TRBJ1-5, with TRBD1 as a possible D gene (5 bases). The material sequenced was peripheral blood, taken on day 0 of AZD1222 vaccination. CDR3 bases: TGCGCCAGCAGCCAAGAGCAGGGTGGACAGCCCCAGCATTTT. Translating it yields CASSQEQGGQPQHF.